Here is one T cell receptor (beta chain) with its context. Sequencing used immunoSEQ multiplex PCR; TCRdb keeps in-frame clones, though not all of them. The repertoire holds around 92,000 clones, about four fifths seen once, with 7% to 9% in the top ten. The time point was: baseline, week 1 (first vaccination visit). Treatment of the sample: pre-vaccination baseline after standard-of-care therapy. The source of the sample is a study of a mutant IDH1 vaccine in newly diagnosed glioma. Per the germline V gene, CDR1 is WNHNN and CDR2 is SYGVQD (reference sequence). V shed 2 bases, J shed 2 bases, and the junction held 11 bases outside the gene matches. The CDR3 spans 18 residues.

The V call is TRBV10-1, the J call TRBJ2-5; 10 nucleotides line up with TRBD2. The receptor was derived from a woman aged 50 to 60 with glioma. Specimen: PBMCs, collected from a glioma patient treated with radiotherapy, temozolomide or both. The CDR3 reads CASSEGRIAGGFQETQYF. For the CDR3, the DNA is TGCGCCAGCAGTGAGGGGCGGATAGCGGGGGGCTTTCAAGAGACCCAGTACTTC.